This T cell receptor (beta chain) was retrieved from a study of cytomegalovirus exposure and HLA in healthy donors. Findings of the study overall: Another analysis was done later, and it associated around 15,000 TCR beta sequences with HLA alleles at 0.05 false discovery rate. An analysis done earlier found most TCR beta V segments productive about 87% or about 30% of the time. Per published reports, the classifier diagnosed cytomegalovirus status with high specificity and sensitivity.

Each donor's status was that of a healthy bone marrow donor. Regarding this clone: No antigen is known for it.

Both 60 Vbeta primers and 13 Jbeta primers went into the PCR. TCRdb's copy holds only in-frame clones and misses some; the assay was immunoSEQ multiplex PCR. The data contain around 140,000 clones, 60% to 80% of them seen just once; the ten biggest clones take up 3% to 3.5%. With 6 bases removed from V and 2 bases from J, the gap between germline ends came to 4 bases. CDR1 is MNHEY and CDR2 is SVGAGI in the germline V gene. The CDR3 contains 11 residues. The rearrangement joins TRBV6-5 to TRBJ1-2; D not certain. The sequenced sample was PBMCs. The clonotype comes from a man aged 35 to 55 in good health and CMV-seronegative. The CDR3 region is CASRANYGYTF. The CDR3, as DNA: TGTGCCAGCAGGGCCAACTATGGCTACACCTTC.